This is a list of T cell receptor beta chains from one sample in a study of a mutant IDH1 vaccine in newly diagnosed glioma. Their antigens remain unidentified. Produced via immunoSEQ multiplex PCR; TCRdb's table is partial and in-frame only. The top ten hold roughly 0.78% of the sample, which has about 94,000 clones, around 92% seen once. The sample in question was PBMCs, obtained from a glioma patient whose treatment included an IDH1 peptide vaccine. All receptors come from a woman aged 45-65 years with glioma. Each CDR3 is given with its conserved first and last residue. Fields, in order: D gene, J gene, clone size, CDR3 length, V gene, CDR3 protein. D genes are given only for firm matches. Clone size appears in some rows only: once, few, many, or a class for an expanded clone.

>.|TRBJ2-2|.|15|TRBV10-1
CASSEYRANTGELFF
>TRBD2|TRBJ2-1|.|14|TRBV19
CASSGLAGAIEQFF
>TRBD2|TRBJ2-2|.|17|TRBV19
CASSMSRAGGDTGELFF
>.|TRBJ1-1|.|11|TRBV5-1
CASRGGGQAFF
>TRBD1|TRBJ1-1|.|16|TRBV7-2
CASSPFPTGTNTEAFF
>.|TRBJ2-7|few|16|TRBV4-2
CASSQGGAASSYEQYF
>TRBD1|TRBJ2-1|.|15|TRBV27
CASSTGTGVMNEQFF
>.|TRBJ2-2|.|13|TRBV28
CASGSGNTGELFF
>.|TRBJ2-3|once|14|TRBV28
CASSLNGLTDTQYF
>TRBD2|TRBJ2-3|.|16|TRBV18
CASSPSLAGVADTQYF
>TRBD2|TRBJ2-2|.|20|TRBV7-3
CASSAIRTSGRAENTGELFF
>TRBD2|TRBJ2-3|.|15|TRBV6-1
CASTRSGLGTDTQYF
>TRBD2|TRBJ2-1|.|15|TRBV27
CASSFHSGRGNEQFF
>.|TRBJ2-2|.|16|TRBV6-5
CASSYSMGAGTGELFF
>TRBD1|TRBJ1-1|few|13|TRBV11-2
CASSEDRATEAFF
>.|TRBJ1-1|.|13|TRBV4-1
CASSQPLGTEAFF
>TRBD1|TRBJ2-6|.|14|TRBV6-1
CAIPRGSGANVLTF
>TRBD1|TRBJ1-6|.|15|TRBV6-5
CASSSPRDRGSPLHF
>.|TRBJ2-7|.|14|TRBV11-2
CASSLDSGAYEQYF
>.|TRBJ2-7|.|14|TRBV28
CASSLSGGGYEQYF
>.|TRBJ2-3|once|15|TRBV11-1
CASSSRTASGDTQYF
>TRBD2|TRBJ2-1|.|17|TRBV11-3
CASSLGRTSGVYNEQFF
>.|TRBJ2-1|.|14|TRBV5-6
CASSLGRFGNEQFF
>.|TRBJ1-4|once|15|TRBV11-2
CASSPQAGVGEKLFF
>TRBD1|TRBJ1-2|.|13|TRBV7-9
CASRRDRGDGYTF
>.|TRBJ1-4|few|14|TRBV19
CASRNGGLGEKLFF
>TRBD2|TRBJ2-2|.|18|TRBV19
CASRTQTTSGKWIGELFF
>.|TRBJ1-4|.|15|TRBV9
CASSASQRTNEKLFF
>.|TRBJ1-5|.|14|TRBV6-1
CASSQVNSNQPQHF
>TRBD1|TRBJ2-5|few|14|TRBV5-1
CASSFGQAQETQYF
>.|TRBJ2-1|.|11|TRBV5-1
CASSWKNEQFF
>.|TRBJ1-6|.|17|TRBV6-1
CASSEVGLGQGGSPLHF
>TRBD1|TRBJ2-6|.|14|TRBV30
CAWAQGAGANVLTF
>.|TRBJ1-5|.|13|TRBV2
CASGTEDGQPQHF
>TRBD1|TRBJ1-4|.|16|TRBV5-1
CASSLGQGATNEKLFF
>.|TRBJ1-1|.|14|TRBV29-1
CSVYRGNLNTEAFF
>TRBD2|TRBJ2-1|once|12|TRBV7-2
CASSLEVGTRFF
>TRBD2|TRBJ2-7|once|15|TRBV5-6
CASSLGTRGSYEQYF
>.|TRBJ1-5|.|18|TRBV5-5
CASSFGAEQGLGNQPQHF
>TRBD2|TRBJ2-7|.|15|TRBV6-5
CASSYSLAGRYEQYF
>.|TRBJ1-5|.|15|TRBV6-6
CASSSRDYSNQPQHF
>.|TRBJ2-7|.|10|TRBV2
CASRDREQYF
>TRBD1|TRBJ1-1|.|14|TRBV27
CASRSYYRGPEAFF
>TRBD1|TRBJ1-2|once|15|TRBV5-4
CASSVTGTGPYGYTF
>.|TRBJ2-3|.|15|TRBV18
CASSPGSRGIDTQYF
>.|TRBJ2-7|.|12|TRBV2
CASSAFLHEQYF
>.|TRBJ2-3|.|14|TRBV9
CASPKDPARHTQYF
>TRBD1|TRBJ1-3|.|15|TRBV6-1
CASSPDRGSGNTIYF
>.|TRBJ2-5|.|14|TRBV7-9
CASSLARGLETQYF
>.|TRBJ1-5|.|14|TRBV6-1
CASSDVSRNQPQHF
>.|TRBJ2-3|.|14|TRBV30
CAWSATKPGDTQYF
>TRBD1|TRBJ2-7|.|15|TRBV5-1
CASNKGTGGFREQYF
>.|TRBJ2-3|once|16|TRBV4-1
CASSLQGILSTDTQYF
>.|TRBJ1-1|few|13|TRBV29-1
CSVGTAISTEAFF
>TRBD2|TRBJ2-1|.|13|TRBV5-1
CASSGGSYNEQFF
>TRBD2|TRBJ2-5|.|12|TRBV7-9
CASSLAGGAQYF
>.|TRBJ2-7|once|13|TRBV7-6
CASSLALGYEQYF
>.|TRBJ2-1|.|15|TRBV7-3
CASSLTFEGRNEQFF
>.|TRBJ1-5|.|16|TRBV6-4
CASGNRDGKPNQPQHF